These T cell receptor beta chains were read from a single sample in a study of human T cells and chemical hapten exposure. MiXCR, applied by TCRdb to the RACE reads, yields one record per CDR3 protein. This table has more than 100,000 distinct CDR3 sequences, roughly 13% appearing once. The sample consisted of whole blood, taken in connection with sensitization to the hapten diphenylcyclopropenone (DPC). These receptors were taken from a man between 18 and 35 years old with alopecia areata. Some clones in this sample may be carry-over from other donors' samples. Each CDR3 is given with its conserved first and last residue. D genes are given only for firm matches. The size of a clone is reported for some rows only, either as once, few or many, or as a class for expanded clones.

clone_size	d_call	v_call	j_call	cdr3_nt	cdr3_aa
few	.	TRBV27	TRBJ2-2	TGTGCCAGCAGTTCTTGGACAGAGAACACCGGGGAGCTGTTTTTT	CASSSWTENTGELFF
.	.	TRBV6-5	TRBJ2-4	TGTGCCAGCAGTTACTCGCAGAAAGCCAAAAACATTCAGTACTTC	CASSYSQKAKNIQYF
.	.	TRBV28	TRBJ2-7	TGTGCCACCGTGGAGGCTTTCGAGCAGTACTTC	CATVEAFEQYF
.	.	TRBV29-1	TRBJ1-5	TGCAGCGTTGAGGCGTCCCTAGGCCAGCCCCAGCATTTT	CSVEASLGQPQHF
.	.	TRBV7-6	TRBJ2-3	TGTGCCAGCAGCTTAGCCGCTCGGGATACGCAGTATTTT	CASSLAARDTQYF
.	TRBD2	TRBV14	TRBJ2-1	TGTGCCAGCAGCCAAAAGATCGGGGGGGACAATGAGCAGTTCTTC	CASSQKIGGDNEQFF
.	.	TRBV12-3/TRBV12-4	TRBJ1-1	TGTGCCAGCAGTTTCTCCGCTCAGAACACTGAAGCTTTCTTT	CASSFSAQNTEAFF
.	.	TRBV5-4	TRBJ2-2	TGTGCCAGCAGCTTTACCAGAAACACCGGGGAGCTGTTTTTT	CASSFTRNTGELFF
many	TRBD1	TRBV20-1	TRBJ1-1	TGCAGTGCAGCGACAGGGACGGAAGCTTTCTTT	CSAATGTEAFF
many	.	TRBV29-1	TRBJ1-1	TGCAGCGTCCTGGGAGAGTTTAACACTGAAGCTTTCTTT	CSVLGEFNTEAFF
.	TRBD1	TRBV18	TRBJ2-1	TGTGCCAGCTCACCACCGGACAGGGGATACAATGAGCAGTTCTTC	CASSPPDRGYNEQFF
many	.	TRBV5-4	TRBJ1-4	TGTGCCAGCAGCTTGGGGGGAGGAGCTAATGAAAAACTGTTTTTT	CASSLGGGANEKLFF
many	TRBD1	TRBV4-3	TRBJ2-1	TGCGCCAGCAGCCAAGATAAAACAGGGGGAACCCAGCAGTTCTTC	CASSQDKTGGTQQFF
.	.	TRBV20-1	TRBJ1-1	TGCAGTGCACAGAGGAACACTGAAGCTTTCTTT	CSAQRNTEAFF
.	.	TRBV14	TRBJ2-2	TGTGCCAGCAGCCAAGTCCTGGACCTCGCGAGAACCGGGGAGCTGTTTTTT	CASSQVLDLARTGELFF
.	TRBD1	TRBV12-3/TRBV12-4	TRBJ1-3	TGTGCCAGCAGTTTCCCCCGGACAGGGGTCGGAAACACCATATATTTT	CASSFPRTGVGNTIYF
few	.	TRBV5-1	TRBJ2-1	TGCGCCAGCAGCTTGGAGGGGGATGAGCAGTTCTTC	CASSLEGDEQFF
.	.	TRBV7-9	TRBJ2-2	TGTGCCAGCAGCTCGAGGACCGAGAACACCGGGGAGCTGTTTTTT	CASSSRTENTGELFF
.	.	TRBV6-1	TRBJ2-3	TGTGCCAGCAGTGGCCGGGACGGTAGCACAGATACGCAGTATTTT	CASSGRDGSTDTQYF
.	.	TRBV7-3	TRBJ2-3	TGTGCCAGCAGCTTAAAGGCGGGTTCTAGCACAGATACGCAGTATTTT	CASSLKAGSSTDTQYF
.	.	TRBV18	TRBJ2-3	TGTGCCAGCTCACCAGAAAACAGACGCACAGATACGCAGTATTTT	CASSPENRRTDTQYF
few	.	TRBV20-1	TRBJ2-1	TGCAGTGCTAGAGGTCTCTACAATGAGCAGTTCTTC	CSARGLYNEQFF
.	TRBD1	TRBV7-6	TRBJ1-4	TGTGCCAGCAGCTCGGACAGGGGGTTAACTAATGAAAAACTGTTTTTT	CASSSDRGLTNEKLFF
.	.	TRBV20-1	TRBJ2-7	TGCAGTGCTAGATTAGGAAGGGGAGACGAGCAGTACTTC	CSARLGRGDEQYF
.	.	TRBV18	TRBJ1-5	TGTGCCAGCTCCTCTTCGGGGGATCAGCCCCAGCATTTT	CASSSSGDQPQHF
many	.	TRBV29-1	TRBJ2-5	TGCAGCGTTCGTTCTCGAGCGAGGGGTTTAGAGACCCAGTACTTC	CSVRSRARGLETQYF
few	.	TRBV12-3/TRBV12-4	TRBJ1-3	TGTGCCAGCAGTTTAGACACCCTCTCTGGAAACACCATATATTTT	CASSLDTLSGNTIYF
many	.	TRBV20-1	TRBJ2-2	TGCAGTGCTAGAGATCTGACCACCGGGGAGCTGTTTTTT	CSARDLTTGELFF
.	TRBD1	TRBV5-4	TRBJ2-7	TGTGCCAGCAGCTTGGGGGGACAGGAATTATACGAGCAGTACTTC	CASSLGGQELYEQYF
few	.	TRBV5-1	TRBJ1-1	TGCGCCAGCAGCTTGTTACAGGGCGAAGATGACACTGAAGCTTTCTTT	CASSLLQGEDDTEAFF
few	.	TRBV7-9	TRBJ2-6	TGTGCCAGCAGCTCCTCGTTAGCCAACGTCCTGACTTTC	CASSSSLANVLTF
few	.	TRBV29-1	TRBJ1-5	TGCAGCGTTGTCCAGGGAGGCAATCAGCCCCAGCATTTT	CSVVQGGNQPQHF
many	.	TRBV6-5	TRBJ1-4	TGTGCCAGCAGGGAATCCGGGATGTATGAAAAACTGTTTTTT	CASRESGMYEKLFF
.	TRBD2	TRBV11-2	TRBJ2-2	TGTGCCAGCAGCTTAGATCGCGGGCGGGGGTACACCGGGGAGCTGTTTTTT	CASSLDRGRGYTGELFF
few	TRBD2	TRBV5-4	TRBJ2-2	TGTGCCAGCAGCTTGGCGAGGACTAGCGGGGGCACCGGGGAGCTGTTTTTT	CASSLARTSGGTGELFF
many	.	TRBV25-1	TRBJ2-1	TGTGCCAGCAGTGAATACGCGGGACCTTACTTGGAGCAGTTCTTC	CASSEYAGPYLEQFF
.	.	TRBV25-1	TRBJ2-6	TGTGCCAGCACCCCCTCGGGACCGTTCTCTGGGGCCAACGTCCTGACTTTC	CASTPSGPFSGANVLTF
.	.	TRBV7-8	TRBJ2-4	TGTGCCAGCAGCTTAGCCCGGGACGTAGCCAAAAACATTCAGTACTTC	CASSLARDVAKNIQYF